The next 8 T cell receptor beta chains were all read from a single sample in a study of blood T cell repertoires in COVID-19. Only in-frame clones appear in the TCRdb table, and some are missing; sequencing was by immunoSEQ multiplex PCR. The data contain roughly 29,000 clones, almost 85% of them singletons. Sequenced sample: peripheral blood. These receptors were taken from a man older than 75 with active COVID-19.

This chain links TRBV5-4 with TRBJ2-3; 8 bases align to TRBD1. V lost 5 bases, J lost 0 bases, and 5 bases stayed unmatched. In germline, CDR1 is SGHNT, CDR2 YYREEE (reference sequence). CDR3 length: 15 residues. CDR3 in DNA: TGTGCCAGCAGTATGACAGGGGCAAGCACAGATACGCAGTATTTT. Translated: CASSMTGASTDTQYF.

The chain recombines TRBV5-6 with TRBJ1-2; 10 bases agree with TRBD1. Per the germline V gene, CDR1 is SGHDT and CDR2 is YYEEEE. There are 16 residues in the CDR3. The junction had 7 bases not matched to a gene; V was cut back by 1 base and J by 4 bases. The CDR3 DNA reads TGTGCCAGCAGCTTGTGGGGGACAGGGGACGCCTATGGCTACACCTTC. As protein: CASSLWGTGDAYGYTF.

The V gene is TRBV30, the J gene TRBJ1-6, with D maybe TRBD1 (5 bases). CDR1 is GTSNPN, CDR2 SVGIG, per germline (reference sequence). V lost 1 base and J 13 bases, leaving 14 bases between the germline ends. The CDR3 extends over 13 amino acids. The CDR3 reads CAWSERGGNPLHF. The CDR3 region has the DNA TGTGCCTGGAGTGAGAGGGGAGGCAACCCCCTCCACTTT. The full variable domain, in which reference TRBV30 and TRBJ1-6 provide the parts outside the CDR3, is SQTIHQWPATLVQPVGSPLSLECTVEGTSNPNLYWYRQAAGRGLQLLFYSVGIGQISSEVPQNLSASRPQDRQFILSSKKLLLSDSGFYLCAWSERGGNPLHFGNGTRLTVT.

The gene calls are TRBV3-1 (or the pseudogene TRBV3-2) and TRBJ1-5, with 7 nucleotides matching TRBD1. The trim removed 4 bases at V and 4 bases at J, leaving 7 bases unmatched. The CDR3 has 15 residues. The V gene's germline CDR1 is LGHDT and CDR2 YNNKEL (reference sequence). In DNA, the CDR3 is TGTGCCAGCAGCCCGTCCGGGACAGCAAATCAGCCCCAGCATTTT. Amino acids: CASSPSGTANQPQHF.

Within the sample, this clone is large (0.1 to 1%). The chain joins TRBV30 to TRBJ2-7, with 9 bases matching TRBD1. The CDR3 contains 16 residues. V shed 2 bases and J 7 bases; nucleotides not matched to a gene: 15. Germline values: CDR1 GTSNPN, CDR2 SVGIG (reference sequence). CDR3 sequence (DNA): TGTGCCTGGAGTAGGGTCTCGGGGACAGGGTCGCGGGAGCAGTACTTC. Translating it yields CAWSRVSGTGSREQYF.

The V call is TRBV28, the J call TRBJ2-3; 9 nucleotides line up with TRBD2. The germline V gene has CDR1 MDHEN and CDR2 SYDVKM. This CDR3 comprises 13 residues. V gave up 7 bases and J gave up 15 bases; unmatched junction bases: 14. The CDR3 sequence is CASIHSGRGGLYF. CDR3 nucleotides: TGTGCCAGCATCCATTCGGGGCGGGGGGGCCTCTATTTT.

In its sample, this clone was seen once. The rearrangement joins TRBV30 to TRBJ2-1; TRBD2 aligns across 10 bases. The CDR3 runs to 12 residues. After removal of 2 bases from V and 12 bases from J, the junction contained 4 bases not matched to a gene. Looked up from germline, CDR1 is GTSNPN and CDR2 is SVGIG (reference sequence). The CDR3 region is CAWSSGGASQFF. DNA for the CDR3: TGTGCCTGGAGTAGCGGGGGGGCCTCGCAGTTCTTC.

The chain is built from TRBV5-5 and TRBJ1-6; TRBD1 aligns across 9 bases. Trimming took 3 bases from V and 13 from J; bases not matched to a gene: 8. CDR3 length: 14 residues. The V gene's germline CDR1 is SGHKS and CDR2 YYEKEE (reference sequence). CDR3 in amino acids: CASSSQGAAGPLHF. CDR3 nucleotides: TGTGCCAGCAGCTCACAGGGGGCGGCAGGGCCCCTCCACTTT.